A single sample gave rise to the 13 T cell receptor beta chains below, sequenced in a study of blood T cell repertoires in COVID-19. Some clones are missing from TCRdb's copy, which holds only in-frame ones; the method was immunoSEQ multiplex PCR. Of around 200,000 clones listed, 65% to 90% are singletons. Sequencing was done on a sample of PBMCs or T cells enriched from blood (not recorded which). All receptors derive from a woman aged 25 to 39 who had been exposed to COVID-19.

The chain combines TRBV19 with TRBJ1-4; TRBD1 matches 7 bases. Germline CDR1 reads LNHDA; CDR2 reads SQIVND (reference sequence). The V gene end was trimmed by 9 bases and the J gene end by 5 bases; junction bases not matched to a gene: 6. The CDR3 contains 13 residues. The CDR3 sequence: CARSGTDNEKLFF. The CDR3 DNA reads TGTGCCAGATCAGGGACAGACAATGAAAAACTGTTTTTT.

The chain joins TRBV20-1 to TRBJ2-7; a possible D gene is TRBD2 (6 bases). The CDR3 contains 11 residues. V was pared by 6 bases and J by 3 bases, with 9 bases between. Germline CDR1 DFQATT, CDR2 SNEGSKA (reference sequence). The chain's CDR3 is CSAEGFYEQYF. Here the CDR3 DNA reads TGCAGTGCGGAGGGGTTCTACGAGCAGTACTTC.

The sample holds one count of this clone. In DNA form, the CDR3 reads TGTGCCAGCTCAACCGGACAGGGAAAGGGAGGAAACACCATATATTTT. Protein sequence: CASSTGQGKGGNTIYF. This sequence joins TRBV18 and TRBJ1-3; TRBD1 agrees at 8 bases. V was pared by 5 bases and J by 4 bases, with 10 bases of the junction left unmatched. Germline loops: CDR1 KGHSH, CDR2 LQKENI. This CDR3 contains 16 residues.

The rearrangement joins TRBV7-3 to TRBJ2-5; 11 bases are a match to TRBD2. V lost 5 bases and J lost 13; bases outside the gene matches: 12. In germline, CDR1 is SGHTA, CDR2 FQGTGA. The CDR3 consists of 14 residues. CDR3 in amino acids: CASSPRLAGSPGYF. CDR3 in DNA: TGTGCCAGCAGCCCCCGACTAGCGGGGTCCCCGGGGTACTTC.

The genes are TRBV30 and TRBJ2-2; maybe TRBD1 (6 bases). The CDR3 runs to 13 residues. Germline V lookup: CDR1 GTSNPN, CDR2 SVGIG (reference sequence). Between the trimmed V and J ends, which lost 3 bases and 5 bases, there was a span of 10 bases. The CDR3 DNA reads TGTGCCTGGAGGCACAGGGATACCGGGGAGCTGTTTTTT. Translated: CAWRHRDTGELFF. Supplemented by reference TRBV30 and TRBJ2-2, the full variable domain reads SQTIHQWPATLVQPVGSPLSLECTVEGTSNPNLYWYRQAAGRGLQLLFYSVGIGQISSEVPQNLSASRPQDRQFILSSKKLLLSDSGFYLCAWRHRDTGELFFGEGSRLTVL.

The gene calls are TRBV6-5 and TRBJ2-2; 7 bases line up with TRBD1. J lost 4 bases, V lost 6 bases, and 5 bases had no gene match. Germline loops: CDR1 MNHEY, CDR2 SVGAGI. This CDR3 has 14 residues. For the CDR3, the DNA is TGTGCCAGCAGAGCACAGGGGATCACCGGGGAGCTGTTTTTT. Its protein is CASRAQGITGELFF.

The chain carries TRBV5-1 and TRBJ2-2; perhaps TRBD1 as D (6 bases). Germline CDR1 SGHRS, CDR2 YFSETQ. The V and J ends lost 5 bases and 7 bases respectively, with 15 bases between them. CDR3 length: 14 residues. The CDR3 here is CASSRDTRGGELFF. As DNA, the CDR3 is TGCGCCAGCAGTCGGGACACCCGAGGCGGGGAGCTGTTTTTT. The whole variable domain, remainder taken from reference TRBV5-1 and TRBJ2-2, is KAGVTQTPRYLIKTRGQQVTLSCSPISGHRSVSWYQQTPGQGLQFLFEYFSETQRNKGNFPGRFSGRQFSNSRSEMNVSTLELGDSALYLCASSRDTRGGELFFGEGSRLTVL.

The chain employs TRBV2 and TRBJ1-1; the match to TRBD1 covers 11 bases. The CDR3 is 11 residues long. V gave up 7 bases and J gave up 10 bases; unmatched junction bases: 2. Germline V gene lookup returns CDR1 SNHLY and CDR2 FYNNEI. The CDR3 region is CASKDRGPAFF. In DNA form, the CDR3 reads TGTGCCAGCAAGGACAGGGGGCCAGCTTTCTTT.

Details on this clone: This sample includes further DNA sequences coding for the same CDR3. The chain has TRBV5-1 and TRBJ2-2; a weak D match, TRBD1 (6 bases). CDR1 and CDR2 (germline): SGHRS, YFSETQ. V lost 0 bases and J 0 bases, leaving 9 bases between the germline ends. The length of the CDR3 is 16 residues. CDR3 sequence reads: CASSLGDRPNTGELFF. CDR3 coding DNA: TGCGCCAGCAGCTTGGGAGACAGGCCGAACACCGGGGAGCTGTTTTTT.

This clone appeared once. CDR3 bases: TGTGCCAGCAGCGTCGGGTACGGGAACACTGAAGCTTTCTTT. It encodes CASSVGYGNTEAFF. The chain joins TRBV9 to TRBJ1-1; D is undetermined. The CDR3 covers 14 residues. Germline lookup yields CDR1 SGDLS and CDR2 YYNGEE. Trimming shortened V by 2 bases and J by 1 base, and 9 bases separated the two germline ends.

The chain has TRBV5-1 and TRBJ1-3; 8 nucleotides line up with TRBD1. With 4 bases clipped from V and 0 bases from J, the junction kept 6 bases outside the gene matches. Germline V CDR1 and CDR2: SGHRS, YFSETQ. The CDR3 consists of 16 residues. This CDR3 is CASSEQGEGSGNTIYF. Here the CDR3 DNA reads TGCGCCAGCAGCGAACAGGGGGAGGGCTCTGGAAACACCATATATTTT.

The CDR3 loop is CASSPPTGQGFIRNEQFF. CDR3 bases: TGTGCCAGCTCACCACCGACAGGGCAGGGATTTATTCGCAATGAGCAGTTCTTC. The chain joins TRBV18 to TRBJ2-1, with TRBD1 identical over 7 bases. The CDR3 has 18 residues. V lost 0 bases and J lost 6; bases outside the gene matches: 14. Germline CDR1 and CDR2: KGHSH and LQKENI.

The chain links TRBV5-1 to TRBJ1-6, with 9 bases fitting TRBD1. This CDR3 region has 15 residues. V lost 5 bases and J lost 7; bases outside the gene matches: 7. Germline V gene lookup returns CDR1 SGHRS and CDR2 YFSETQ. The CDR3 is CASRPGTGNNSPLHF. The CDR3 DNA is TGCGCCAGCAGACCCGGGACAGGGAACAATTCACCCCTCCACTTT.